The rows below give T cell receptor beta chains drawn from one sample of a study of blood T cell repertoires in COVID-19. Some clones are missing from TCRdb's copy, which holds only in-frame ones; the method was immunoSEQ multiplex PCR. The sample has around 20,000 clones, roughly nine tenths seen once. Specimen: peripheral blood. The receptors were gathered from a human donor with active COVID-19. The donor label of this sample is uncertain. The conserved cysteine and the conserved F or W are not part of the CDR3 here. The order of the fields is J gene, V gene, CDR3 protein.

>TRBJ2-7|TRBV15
ATSSGTYSYEQY
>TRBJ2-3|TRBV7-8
ASSSLAPSTDTQY
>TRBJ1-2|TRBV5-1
ASSLGQELYGYT
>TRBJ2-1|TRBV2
ASSETSGGAGEQF
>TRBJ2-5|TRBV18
ASSPQLGETQY
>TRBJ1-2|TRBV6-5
ASNQDRAFYGYT
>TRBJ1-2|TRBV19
ASGDRDRAYGYT
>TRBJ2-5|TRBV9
ASWTSGKRGQETQY
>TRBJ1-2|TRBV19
ATSPRDTTYGYT
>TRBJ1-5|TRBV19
ASSGTGTHQPQH
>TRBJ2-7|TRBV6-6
ASSRGQGSGEQY
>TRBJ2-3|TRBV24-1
ATSDSATGKYTDTQY
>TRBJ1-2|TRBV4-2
ASSQGGYRGRGDYGYT
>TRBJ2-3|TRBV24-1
ATSDASGGANTQY
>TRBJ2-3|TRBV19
ASTHAGRETDTQY
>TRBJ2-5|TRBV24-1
ATSEGSGSPQETQY
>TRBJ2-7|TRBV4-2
ASSTTGGEQY
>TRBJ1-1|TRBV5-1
ASSTRLEWGNTEAF
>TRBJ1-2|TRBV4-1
ASSQGQGNRGYT